The 24 T cell receptor beta chains below come from one sample, sequenced in a study of blood T cell repertoires in COVID-19. Produced via immunoSEQ multiplex PCR; TCRdb's table is partial and in-frame only. The repertoire has some 240,000 clones, roughly 90% of them found once; the top ten carry just over 7%. The sequenced material came from peripheral blood. The receptor set was obtained from a man between 60 and 70 years old who had recovered from COVID-19.

The CDR3 DNA sequence: TGTGCCAGCAGTCTTCAGTCTGGAAACACCATATATTTT. Translation: CASSLQSGNTIYF. The chain is built from TRBV2 and TRBJ1-3; D ambiguous. V lost 5 bases and J 1 base, leaving 6 bases between the germline ends. In germline, CDR1 is SNHLY, CDR2 FYNNEI. This CDR3 has 13 residues. Full variable domain (missing parts from reference TRBV2 and TRBJ1-3): EPEVTQTPSHQVTQMGQEVILRCVPISNHLYFYWYRQILGQKVEFLVSFYNNEISEKSEIFDDQFSVERPDGSNFTLKIRSTKLEDSAMYFCASSLQSGNTIYFGEGSWLTVV.

J is TRBJ1-1 and V is TRBV10-3; tentative D call: TRBD1 (6 bases). Germline loops: CDR1 ENHRY, CDR2 SYGVKD. CDR3 size: 13 residues. The V end lost 2 bases, the J end lost 6 bases, and 10 bases lay between the germline ends. CDR3 loop: CAISERGLSEAFF. CDR3 in DNA: TGTGCCATCAGTGAGAGGGGGTTGTCTGAAGCTTTCTTT.

The rearrangement links TRBV28 to TRBJ1-2; perhaps TRBD1 as D (5 bases). In germline, CDR1 is MDHEN, CDR2 SYDVKM. Trimming took 3 bases from V and 8 from J, leaving 10 bases between them. The CDR3 runs to 12 residues. CDR3 coding DNA: TGTGCCAGCAGTTTCCAGGGATTGGGCTACACCTTC. Protein product: CASSFQGLGYTF.

The chain uses TRBV6-5 and TRBJ1-6, with TRBD1 matching over 8 bases. Germline-derived CDR1 and CDR2 are MNHEY and SVGAGI. V was pared by 6 bases and J by 9 bases, with 4 bases of the junction left unmatched. The CDR3 is 13 amino acids. The CDR3 nucleotides are TGTGCCAGCAGGACAGGGGAAATTTCACCCCTCCACTTT. Protein: CASRTGEISPLHF.

This sequence joins TRBV18 and TRBJ1-2; TRBD1 matches 7 bases. The CDR3 extends over 15 amino acids. Germline values: CDR1 KGHSH, CDR2 LQKENI. V lost 0 bases to trimming and J lost 7 bases; unmatched junction nucleotides: 8. CDR3 protein: CASSPPAGEGAGYTF. The DNA for the CDR3 is TGTGCCAGCTCACCACCTGCGGGCGAGGGGGCTGGCTACACCTTC.

The J gene is TRBJ1-4, the V gene TRBV5-1; possible D gene TRBD1, 5 bases. This CDR3 spans 15 amino acids. The germline V and J ends were trimmed by 3 bases and 8 bases, with 17 bases remaining between them. Germline loops: CDR1 SGHRS, CDR2 YFSETQ. The CDR3 reads CASSWEEGRREKLFF. Written as DNA, the CDR3 is TGCGCCAGCAGCTGGGAGGAGGGGCGTCGGGAAAAACTGTTTTTT.

The genes are TRBV24-1 and TRBJ2-2, with 7 positions matching TRBD2. Germline CDR1 is KGHDR and CDR2 is SFDVKD. CDR3 length equals 18 residues. The J segment lost 0 bases and the V segment lost 0 bases, leaving 6 bases of the junction unmatched. CDR3 nucleotides: TGTGCCACCAGTGATTTGGCGGGGGATAACACGAACACCGGGGAGCTGTTTTTT. Its translation is CATSDLAGDNTNTGELFF.

In regard to this clone: Within the sample, other DNA sequences also encode this same CDR3. The chain joins TRBV18 to TRBJ1-2, with 11 bases aligning to TRBD1. Trimming cost V 0 bases and J 6 bases; bases outside gene matches: 3. The V gene's germline CDR1 is KGHSH and CDR2 LQKENI. CDR3 size: 15 residues. This CDR3 is CASSPPGQGEHGYTF. The CDR3 coding sequence is TGTGCCAGCTCACCACCGGGACAGGGGGAGCATGGCTACACCTTC. Full variable domain (outside the CDR3, taken from reference TRBV18 and TRBJ1-2): NAGVMQNPRHLVRRRGQEARLRCSPMKGHSHVYWYRQLPEEGLKFMVYLQKENIIDESGMPKERFSAEFPKEGPSILRIQQVVRGDSAAYFCASSPPGQGEHGYTFGSGTRLTVV.

V gene TRBV6-5 combines with J gene TRBJ2-4, with D possibly being TRBD2 (5 bases). Germline V gene sequence: CDR1 MNHEY, CDR2 SVGAGI. The CDR3 covers 15 residues. With 4 bases removed from V and 2 bases from J, the gap between germline ends came to 12 bases. The CDR3 spells CASSFITGTKNIQYF. As DNA, the CDR3 is TGTGCCAGCAGTTTTATAACCGGGACCAAAAACATTCAGTACTTC.

The chain couples TRBV19 to TRBJ1-1, with D perhaps TRBD1 (6 bases). The CDR3 extends over 15 amino acids. The V end was cut by 2 bases, the J end by 0 bases, with 10 bases between. Germline V lookup: CDR1 LNHDA, CDR2 SQIVND (reference sequence). The CDR3 DNA reads as TGTGCCAGTAGTATACAAGGACAGTTGAACACTGAAGCTTTCTTT. This translates into CASSIQGQLNTEAFF.

This clone turned up a few times. The chain combines TRBV6-2 or TRBV6-3 with TRBJ1-4, with D perhaps matching TRBD1 (6 bases). Germline CDR1 is MNHEY and CDR2 is SVGEGT. The V gene lost 5 bases and the J gene lost 8 bases, with 18 bases spanning the gap. There are 15 residues in the CDR3. CDR3 in amino acids: CASSKRLNREEKLFF. The CDR3 DNA reads TGTGCCAGCAGTAAACGGTTGAACAGGGAGGAAAAACTGTTTTTT.

J is TRBJ2-3 and V is TRBV7-8; TRBD2 matches at 8 bases. The germline V gene has CDR1 SGHVS and CDR2 FQNEAQ. This CDR3 is 14 amino acids long. V lost 5 bases and J lost 4; bases outside the gene matches: 5. CDR3 in DNA: TGTGCCAGCAGCCTATATAGCGGGGCAGATACGCAGTATTTT. As protein: CASSLYSGADTQYF.

The chain has TRBV30 and TRBJ1-2; 9 nucleotides agree with TRBD1. The CDR3 contains 13 residues. V lost 4 bases and J lost 3; bases outside the gene matches: 3. The germline V gene encodes CDR1 GTSNPN and CDR2 SVGIG (reference sequence). The DNA of the CDR3 is TGTGCCTGGAACAGGGGGCTTGACTATGGCTACACCTTC. It codes for CAWNRGLDYGYTF. Looking up the rest from reference TRBV30 and TRBJ1-2 gives the full variable domain: SQTIHQWPATLVQPVGSPLSLECTVEGTSNPNLYWYRQAAGRGLQLLFYSVGIGQISSEVPQNLSASRPQDRQFILSSKKLLLSDSGFYLCAWNRGLDYGYTFGSGTRLTVV.

The chain links TRBV18 to TRBJ2-1; 14 bases are a match to TRBD2. The CDR3 has 21 residues. Germline assignment: CDR1 KGHSH and CDR2 LQKENI. V shed 2 bases, J shed 13 bases, and the junction held 25 bases outside the gene matches. The DNA for the CDR3 is TGTGCCAGCTCACCATTTCTTTCGGGCACAGGGGCTGGACTAGCGGGGGGCTCCCAGTTCTTC. Protein: CASSPFLSGTGAGLAGGSQFF.

V usage is TRBV7-9 and J usage is TRBJ1-1; TRBD1 might be the D (5 bases). V lost 5 bases, J lost 4 bases, and 14 bases lay in between. The CDR3 has 14 amino acids. CDR1 and CDR2 from the germline V gene are SEHNR and FQNEAQ (reference sequence). The CDR3 DNA reads as TGTGCCAGCAGCGTCCTTGGGGGGGGCACTGAAGCTTTCTTT. Residues: CASSVLGGGTEAFF.

This clone was observed once. The rearrangement links TRBV19 to TRBJ2-3; maybe TRBD1 (6 bases). The CDR3 spans 17 residues. CDR1 and CDR2 (germline): LNHDA, SQIVND (reference sequence). V was pared by 6 bases and J by 1 base, with 20 bases between. In DNA form, the CDR3 reads TGTGCCAGTAGCCGCGTAGGGGGAAATCTAGGCACAGATACGCAGTATTTT. It yields the protein CASSRVGGNLGTDTQYF.

This sequence joins TRBV5-8 and TRBJ1-2; D may be TRBD1 (6 bases). The germline V and J ends were trimmed by 5 bases and 8 bases, with 16 bases remaining between them. This CDR3 is 13 amino acids long. From germline, CDR1 is SGHTS and CDR2 YDEGEE. The CDR3 DNA reads as TGTGCCAGCAGACTCCGGGGAGGGACAGGCTACACCTTC. Protein sequence: CASRLRGGTGYTF.

The gene calls are TRBV6-1 and TRBJ2-3; perhaps TRBD2 as D (5 bases). This CDR3 has 14 residues. Germline V gene data show CDR1 as MNHNS and CDR2 as SASEGT. Trimming stripped 1 base from V and 10 bases from J, with 15 bases between. The chain's CDR3 is CASSEGEGRRPQYF. The CDR3 DNA reads TGTGCCAGCAGTGAAGGGGAAGGGCGGAGGCCGCAGTATTTT.

The chain is built from TRBV2 and TRBJ2-7; D not resolved. V was clipped by 3 bases and J by 3 bases, with 12 bases between them. CDR1 is SNHLY and CDR2 is FYNNEI in the germline V gene. The CDR3 spans 14 residues. The CDR3 DNA follows: TGTGCCAGCAGTGAGGTAGCCAGCTTCTACGAGCAGTACTTC. It encodes CASSEVASFYEQYF.

The chain joins TRBV29-1 to TRBJ1-5; 9 bases line up with TRBD1. V gave up 6 bases and J gave up 6 bases; unmatched junction bases: 9. This CDR3 is built from 14 residues. The germline CDR1 and CDR2 sequences are SQVTM and ANQGSEA. The CDR3 DNA follows: TGCAGCGTCGAGGACAGGGGATCTGGTCAGCCCCAGCATTTT. Protein: CSVEDRGSGQPQHF.

The chain links TRBV12-5 to TRBJ2-1, with TRBD1 identical over 7 bases. Losses at the gene ends were 1 base for V and 9 bases for J; bases not matched to a gene: 6. In germline, CDR1 is LGHNT, CDR2 FRNRAP. This CDR3 comprises 14 residues. For the CDR3, the DNA is TGTGCTAGTGGTTTGGGAACAGGGGTGACTGAGCAGTTCTTC. This encodes CASGLGTGVTEQFF. Variable domain in full (rest from reference TRBV12-5 and TRBJ2-1): DARVTQTPRHKVTEMGQEVTMRCQPILGHNTVFWYRQTMMQGLELLAYFRNRAPLDDSGMPKDRFSAEMPDATLATLKIQPSEPRDSAVYFCASGLGTGVTEQFFGPGTRLTVL.

This clone was seen a handful of times. The chain links TRBV7-9 to TRBJ1-2, with 7 bases lining up with TRBD1. The ends lost 5 bases at V and 5 bases at J; junction bases unmatched: 11. The CDR3 is 15 residues long. The germline CDR1 and CDR2 sequences are SEHNR and FQNEAQ (reference sequence). The CDR3 DNA follows: TGTGCCAGCAGCCCAGGTCGGGGACAGATATATGGCTACACCTTC. Protein sequence: CASSPGRGQIYGYTF.

The V call is TRBV3-1 (or the pseudogene TRBV3-2), the J call TRBJ1-1, with a possible D match to TRBD1 (5 bases). In germline, CDR1 is LGHDT, CDR2 YNNKEL (reference sequence). This CDR3 has 12 amino acids. V lost 1 base, J lost 11 bases, and 11 bases lay in between. CDR3 protein: CASSQGPGYAFF. The CDR3 nucleotides are TGTGCCAGCAGCCAAGGTCCAGGGTACGCTTTCTTT.

This clone occurred once. The chain links TRBV19 to TRBJ1-5; a possible D gene is TRBD1 (5 bases). The germline gives CDR1 LNHDA, CDR2 SQIVND (reference sequence). The CDR3 loop spans 15 amino acids. With 4 bases removed from V and 6 bases from J, the gap between germline ends came to 16 bases. CDR3 DNA: TGTGCCAGTAGTAACCCACCAGGGTCGGGTCAGCCCCAGCATTTT. This gives the protein CASSNPPGSGQPQHF.